Presented here are 8 T cell receptor beta chains from one specimen sequenced in a study of human T cells and chemical hapten exposure. TCRdb processed the RACE reads anew with MiXCR; each CDR3 protein has one entry. This sample has 130,000 or so distinct CDR3 sequences, with around 10% found just once. Specified time point: patch test 3, about 24 weeks after DPC sensitization. Sample treatment: therapeutic diphenylcyclopropenone sensitization with weekly scalp DPC. The sequenced sample was whole blood, obtained in connection with sensitization to the hapten diphenylcyclopropenone (DPC). The receptors were gathered from a woman aged 50 to 65 with alopecia areata. Some clones in this sample may be carry-over from other donors' samples.

The V gene is TRBV4-1, the J gene TRBJ2-3; possibly TRBD2 for D (5 bases). Germline lookup yields CDR1 MGHRA and CDR2 YSYEKL. Deletions cut 0 bases from V and 2 bases from J, with 9 bases between. CDR3 size: 15 residues. The CDR3 nucleotides are TGCGCCAGCAGCCAAGAAGAGGGTCTCACAGATACGCAGTATTTT. It yields the protein CASSQEEGLTDTQYF.

The chain recombines TRBV14 with TRBJ2-1; D gene uncertain. Per germline, CDR1 SGHDN and CDR2 FVKESK. The CDR3 is 17 amino acids. Between the trimmed V and J ends, which lost 4 bases and 0 bases, there was a span of 16 bases. The DNA for the CDR3 is TGTGCCAGCAGCCCCCATCGGTTTGGAAGCTCCTACAATGAGCAGTTCTTC. It encodes CASSPHRFGSSYNEQFF.

This clonotype was recorded a few times. This chain joins TRBV12-3 or TRBV12-4 and TRBJ2-1; D is unclear. V lost 2 bases and J 6 bases, leaving 14 bases between the germline ends. The CDR3 consists of 15 residues. In nucleotides, the CDR3 is TGTGCCAGCAGTTTAATTGACCTGCCCTCCAATGAGCAGTTCTTC. Its protein product is CASSLIDLPSNEQFF.

This clonotype showed up just a few times. The chain is built from TRBV6-5 and TRBJ1-6; D not resolved. This CDR3 spans 15 amino acids. Germline CDR1 MNHEY, CDR2 SVGAGI. Trimming took off 5 bases at V and 5 bases at J, with 13 bases between the two ends. CDR3 region: CASSQRRSDNSPLHF. DNA of the CDR3: TGTGCCAGCAGTCAGCGTAGAAGCGATAATTCACCCCTCCACTTT.

This clonotype is large within its sample. The chain carries TRBV20-1 and TRBJ1-1, with D uncertain. This CDR3 is built from 12 residues. V lost 3 bases to trimming and J lost 8 bases, with 13 bases between them. Looked up from germline, CDR1 is DFQATT and CDR2 is SNEGSKA (reference sequence). Written as DNA, the CDR3 is TGCAGTGCTAGTGTAGGCCTTTTCGAAGCTTTCTTT. As protein: CSASVGLFEAFF.

This clonotype has only a few counts. The chain has TRBV5-6 and TRBJ1-1; possibly TRBD1 for D (5 bases). Trimming cost V 0 bases and J 6 bases, with 12 bases left between them. In germline, CDR1 is SGHDT, CDR2 YYEEEE. This CDR3 is built from 14 residues. CDR3 loop: CASSLVQGGAEAFF. Written as DNA, the CDR3 is TGTGCCAGCAGCTTGGTTCAGGGCGGAGCTGAAGCTTTCTTT.

The rearrangement links TRBV11-1 to TRBJ2-7; D may correspond to TRBD1 or TRBD2 (5 bases each). The germline V and J ends were trimmed by 3 bases and 9 bases, with 18 bases remaining between them. Germline V gives CDR1 SGHAT, CDR2 FQDESV (reference sequence). CDR3 length: 14 residues. CDR3 nucleotide sequence: TGTGCCAGCAGCTTTCAACAATACCATGGGGGGCAGTACTTC. Protein product: CASSFQQYHGGQYF.

The rearrangement links TRBV12-3 or TRBV12-4 to TRBJ1-2; possibly TRBD1 for D (5 bases). V was clipped by 3 bases and J by 1 base, with 15 bases between them. This CDR3 has 16 residues. In DNA form, the CDR3 reads TGTGCCAGCAGTTTCGATGGGCAGGGACGTAACTATGGCTACACCTTC. This translates into CASSFDGQGRNYGYTF.